These 15 T cell receptor beta chains came from one sample sequenced in a study of blood T cells in healthy people across ages. For the second PCR, which ran for about 6 to 11 cycles, a sample-barcoded 5' primer and a J-beta primer mix were used. TCRdb itself ran the 5' RACE reads through MiXCR, one entry per CDR3 protein. The table records about 780,000 distinct CDR3 sequences, 46% of them present only once. Sequencing was carried out using blood. Source of these receptors: a man older than 75 in good health.

This sequence joins TRBV7-6 and TRBJ2-5; TRBD2 matches 12 bases. CDR3 length: 16 amino acids. Germline CDR1 is SGHVS and CDR2 is FNYEAQ. The V and J ends lost 2 bases and 2 bases, in that order; junction bases with no gene match: 3. The CDR3 bases are TGTGCCAGCAGCTTAAGGACTAGCGGGGATCAAGAGACCCAGTACTTC. Amino acids: CASSLRTSGDQETQYF.

This clonotype was seen more than once but under ten times. The chain has TRBV7-9 and TRBJ2-3, with TRBD2 identical over 8 bases. The V segment lost 5 bases and the J segment 1 base; nucleotides outside the gene matches: 5. This CDR3 has 15 residues. Germline V gives CDR1 SEHNR, CDR2 FQNEAQ (reference sequence). For the CDR3, the DNA is TGTGCCAGCAGCCCGGGGGGGCCCGGCACAGATACGCAGTATTTT. Translating gives CASSPGGPGTDTQYF.

This clonotype came up many times. The rearrangement links TRBV5-5 to TRBJ2-1, with D hard to call. Trimming pared 2 bases from V and 4 bases from J, leaving 7 bases between. CDR3 size: 13 residues. In germline, CDR1 is SGHKS, CDR2 YYEKEE (reference sequence). DNA of the CDR3: TGTGCCAGCAGCTTACCCAGGTACAATGAGCAGTTCTTC. It yields the protein CASSLPRYNEQFF.

This clonotype was picked up many times. The chain joins TRBV25-1 to TRBJ2-1, with TRBD2 matching over 16 bases. The junction had 6 bases not matched to a gene; V was cut back by 3 bases and J by 4 bases. The germline V gene has CDR1 MGHDK and CDR2 SYGVNS. The CDR3 has 18 amino acids. The CDR3 nucleotides are TGTGCCAGCAGTGATGGGACTAGCGGGAGGGTATTGTACAATGAGCAGTTCTTC. It translates to CASSDGTSGRVLYNEQFF.

The chain recombines TRBV10-3 with TRBJ2-1; 7 bases line up with TRBD1. CDR1 ENHRY and CDR2 SYGVKD come from the germline V gene. The CDR3 contains 15 residues. J lost 7 bases, V lost 4 bases, and 10 bases had no gene match. The CDR3 DNA is TGTGCCATCAGTGCAGACGACAGGGTGTTTAATGAGCAGTTCTTC. Translation gives CAISADDRVFNEQFF.

The chain links TRBV12-3 or TRBV12-4 to TRBJ1-1; 7 nucleotides line up with TRBD1. CDR3 length: 13 residues. V trimming: 6 bases; J trimming: 4 bases; junction bases outside the gene matches: 5. Written as DNA, the CDR3 is TGTGCCAGCAGCCTGACAGGGTTCACTGAAGCTTTCTTT. Its protein is CASSLTGFTEAFF.

The chain combines TRBV7-2 with TRBJ1-1; D not certain. The length of the CDR3 is 13 residues. Trimming removed 4 bases at V and 1 base at J, with 7 bases between. Per germline, CDR1 SGHTA and CDR2 FQGNSA. In DNA, the CDR3 is TGTGCCAGCAGCTATGAGGGGAACACTGAAGCTTTCTTT. It is translated as CASSYEGNTEAFF.

This clonotype was counted a few times. The V and J genes are TRBV27 and TRBJ2-6, with a possible D match to TRBD1 (6 bases). Germline V gives CDR1 MNHEY, CDR2 SMNVEV (reference sequence). The CDR3 length is 18 residues. The V end was cut by 6 bases, the J end by 0 bases, with 18 bases between. CDR3 sequence: CASSNRRQVLSGANVLTF. CDR3 coding DNA: TGTGCCAGCAGCAACCGTCGACAGGTACTCTCTGGGGCCAACGTCCTGACTTTC.

This clonotype was seen many times. This chain connects TRBV20-1 to TRBJ2-1; 9 bases fit TRBD2. The germline gives CDR1 DFQATT, CDR2 SNEGSKA (reference sequence). The junction had 9 bases not matched to a gene; V was cut back by 4 bases and J by 8 bases. The length of the CDR3 is 14 residues. CDR3 coding DNA: TGCAGTGCTAAAGGCGCTAGCGGGACGCATGAGCAGTTCTTC. It specifies CSAKGASGTHEQFF.

This chain connects TRBV3-1 to TRBJ1-1, with D possibly matching TRBD1 (5 bases). This CDR3 has 15 amino acids. CDR1 is LGHDT and CDR2 is YNNKEL in the germline V gene (reference sequence). Trimming pared 1 base from V and 6 bases from J, leaving 15 bases between. This CDR3 reads CASSQGAGPGAEAFF. The DNA for the CDR3 is TGTGCCAGCAGCCAAGGTGCAGGGCCGGGGGCTGAAGCTTTCTTT. Filled out from reference TRBV3-1 and TRBJ1-1, the complete variable domain reads DTAVSQTPKYLVTQMGNDKSIKCEQNLGHDTMYWYKQDSKKFLKIMFSYNNKELIINETVPNRFSPKSPDKAHLNLHINSLELGDSAVYFCASSQGAGPGAEAFFGQGTRLTVV.

Remarks on this clonotype: One base away lies a much larger clone, so this may be a sequencing read error. The V gene is TRBV29-1, the J gene TRBJ2-5; 11 bases are shared with TRBD2. The length of the CDR3 is 12 residues. The J segment lost 11 bases and the V segment lost 7 bases, leaving 9 bases of the junction unmatched. Germline V lookup: CDR1 SQVTM, CDR2 ANQGSEA. The CDR3 DNA sequence: TGCAGCGAAGGGACTAGCGGAGGTGAGCAGTACTTC. Translation: CSEGTSGGEQYF.

Points on this clonotype: This clone may be a read error of a much larger clone one base away. The chain carries TRBV27 and TRBJ1-5, with D tentatively TRBD1 (5 bases). The germline V gene has CDR1 MNHEY and CDR2 SMNVEV (reference sequence). Trimming cost V 6 bases and J 6 bases, with 15 bases left between them. The CDR3 is made up of 14 amino acids. The CDR3 region has the DNA TGTGCCAGCAGCTCCGGTGCAGGGAGTCAGCCCCAGCATTTT. Translation: CASSSGAGSQPQHF.

V usage is TRBV6-2 or TRBV6-3 and J usage is TRBJ1-5; a weak D match, TRBD1 (5 bases). The ends were cut back, 0 bases at V and 7 bases at J, with 13 bases in the middle. Per germline, CDR1 MNHEY and CDR2 SVGEGT. The CDR3 covers 15 residues. CDR3 DNA: TGTGCCAGCAGTTACTCGAATTGGTGGGGGCAGCCCCAGCATTTT. Amino acid sequence: CASSYSNWWGQPQHF.

The chain employs TRBV20-1 and TRBJ1-5; maybe TRBD1 (5 bases). V lost 0 bases to trimming and J lost 6 bases, with 18 bases between them. Germline loops: CDR1 DFQATT, CDR2 SNEGSKA (reference sequence). The CDR3 loop spans 16 amino acids. CDR3 amino acids: CSARDWGRGEGQPQHF. CDR3 DNA sequence: TGCAGTGCTAGAGATTGGGGGAGGGGCGAAGGTCAGCCCCAGCATTTT.

The V gene is TRBV12-3 or TRBV12-4, the J gene TRBJ1-2; D may be TRBD1 (5 bases). This CDR3 is built from 14 residues. Trimming left V 6 bases short and J 6 bases short, with 17 bases between. The CDR3 reads CASSPDRPCDGYTF. CDR3 bases: TGTGCCAGCAGCCCCGACAGACCCTGCGATGGCTACACCTTC.